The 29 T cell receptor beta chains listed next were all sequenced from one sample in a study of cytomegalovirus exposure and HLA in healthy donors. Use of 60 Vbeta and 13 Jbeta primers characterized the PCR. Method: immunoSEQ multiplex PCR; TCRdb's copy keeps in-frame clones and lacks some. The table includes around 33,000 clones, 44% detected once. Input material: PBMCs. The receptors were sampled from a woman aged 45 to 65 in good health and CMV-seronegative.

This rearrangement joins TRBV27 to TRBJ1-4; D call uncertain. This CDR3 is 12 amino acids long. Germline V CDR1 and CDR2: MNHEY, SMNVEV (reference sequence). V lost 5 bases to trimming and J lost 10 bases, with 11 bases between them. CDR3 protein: CASSEVRGKLFF. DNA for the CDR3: TGTGCCAGCAGTGAGGTCCGGGGAAAACTGTTTTTT.

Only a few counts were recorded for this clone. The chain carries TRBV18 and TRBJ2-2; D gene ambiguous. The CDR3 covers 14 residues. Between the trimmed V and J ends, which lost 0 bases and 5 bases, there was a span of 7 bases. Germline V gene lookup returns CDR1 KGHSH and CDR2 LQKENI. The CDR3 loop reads CASSPPGRTGELFF. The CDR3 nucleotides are TGTGCCAGCTCACCACCGGGCAGAACCGGGGAGCTGTTTTTT.

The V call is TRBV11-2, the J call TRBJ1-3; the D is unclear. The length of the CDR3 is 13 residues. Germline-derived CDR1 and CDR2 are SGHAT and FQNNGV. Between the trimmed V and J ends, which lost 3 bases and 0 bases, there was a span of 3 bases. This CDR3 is CASSLASGNTIYF. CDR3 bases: TGTGCCAGCAGCTTGGCCTCTGGAAACACCATATATTTT. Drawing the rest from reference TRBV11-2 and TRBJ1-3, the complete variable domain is EAGVAQSPRYKIIEKRQSVAFWCNPISGHATLYWYQQILGQGPKLLIQFQNNGVVDDSQLPKDRFSAERLKGVDSTLKIQPAKLEDSAVYLCASSLASGNTIYFGEGSWLTVV.

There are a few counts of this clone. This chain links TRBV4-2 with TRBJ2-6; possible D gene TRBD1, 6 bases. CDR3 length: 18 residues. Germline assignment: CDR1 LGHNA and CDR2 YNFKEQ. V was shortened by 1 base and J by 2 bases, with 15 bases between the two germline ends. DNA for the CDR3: TGTGCCAGCAGCCAAGTACTGACAGGTGGGGCTGGGGCCAACGTCCTGACTTTC. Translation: CASSQVLTGGAGANVLTF.

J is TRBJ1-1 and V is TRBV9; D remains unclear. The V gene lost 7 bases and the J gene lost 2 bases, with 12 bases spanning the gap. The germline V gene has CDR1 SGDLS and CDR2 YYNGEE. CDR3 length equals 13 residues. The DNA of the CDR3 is TGTGCCAGCGGTCACAACCCCAACACTGAAGCTTTCTTT. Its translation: CASGHNPNTEAFF.

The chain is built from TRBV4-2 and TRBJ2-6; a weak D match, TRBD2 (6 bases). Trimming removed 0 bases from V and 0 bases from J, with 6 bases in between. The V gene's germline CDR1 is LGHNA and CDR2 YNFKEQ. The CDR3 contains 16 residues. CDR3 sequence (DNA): TGTGCCAGCAGCCAAGAGGGGGGCTCTGGGGCCAACGTCCTGACTTTC. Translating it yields CASSQEGGSGANVLTF.

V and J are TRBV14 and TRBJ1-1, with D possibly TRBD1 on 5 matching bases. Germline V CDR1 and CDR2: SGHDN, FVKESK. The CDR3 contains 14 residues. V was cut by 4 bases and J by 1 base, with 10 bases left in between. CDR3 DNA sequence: TGTGCCAGCAGCCGTCTAACAGGGAACACTGAAGCTTTCTTT. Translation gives CASSRLTGNTEAFF.

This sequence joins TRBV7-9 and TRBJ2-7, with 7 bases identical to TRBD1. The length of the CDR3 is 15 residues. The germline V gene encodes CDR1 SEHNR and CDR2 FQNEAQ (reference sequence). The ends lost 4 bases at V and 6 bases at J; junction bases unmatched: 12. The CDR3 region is CASSSVTGSPIEQYF. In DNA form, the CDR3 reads TGTGCCAGCAGCTCTGTGACAGGGAGTCCTATCGAGCAGTACTTC.

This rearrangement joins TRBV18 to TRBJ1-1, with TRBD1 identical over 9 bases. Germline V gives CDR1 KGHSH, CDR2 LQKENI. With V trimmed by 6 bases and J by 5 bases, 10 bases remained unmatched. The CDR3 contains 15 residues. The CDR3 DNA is TGTGCCAGCTCCACGGACAGGGGTGGAGTGACTGAAGCTTTCTTT. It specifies CASSTDRGGVTEAFF. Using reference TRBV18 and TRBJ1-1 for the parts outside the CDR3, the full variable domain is NAGVMQNPRHLVRRRGQEARLRCSPMKGHSHVYWYRQLPEEGLKFMVYLQKENIIDESGMPKERFSAEFPKEGPSILRIQQVVRGDSAAYFCASSTDRGGVTEAFFGQGTRLTVV.

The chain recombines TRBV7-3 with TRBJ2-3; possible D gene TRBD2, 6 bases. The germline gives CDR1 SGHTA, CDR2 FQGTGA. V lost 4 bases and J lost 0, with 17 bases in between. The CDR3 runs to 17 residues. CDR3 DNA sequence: TGTGCCAGCAGCTCGCGGGACCCCCGGAGTAGCACAGATACGCAGTATTTT. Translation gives CASSSRDPRSSTDTQYF.

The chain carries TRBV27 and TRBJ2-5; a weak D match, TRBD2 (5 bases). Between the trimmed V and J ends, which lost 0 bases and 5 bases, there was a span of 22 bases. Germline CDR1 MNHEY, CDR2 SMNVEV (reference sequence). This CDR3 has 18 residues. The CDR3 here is CASSLSRATAIRGETQYF. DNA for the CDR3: TGTGCCAGCAGTTTATCGAGGGCGACGGCCATCCGAGGGGAGACCCAGTACTTC.

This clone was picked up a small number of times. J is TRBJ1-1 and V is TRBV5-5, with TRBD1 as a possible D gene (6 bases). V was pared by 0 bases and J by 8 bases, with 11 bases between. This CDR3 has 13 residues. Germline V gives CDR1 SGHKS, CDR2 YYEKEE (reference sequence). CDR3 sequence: CASSLVDRPEAFF. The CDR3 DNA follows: TGTGCCAGCAGCTTGGTAGACAGGCCAGAAGCTTTCTTT.

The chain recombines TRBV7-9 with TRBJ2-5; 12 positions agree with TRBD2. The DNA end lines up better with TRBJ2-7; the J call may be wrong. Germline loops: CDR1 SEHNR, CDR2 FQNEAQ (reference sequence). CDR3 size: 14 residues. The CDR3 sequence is CASSGLAGYYEQYF. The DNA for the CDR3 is TGTGCCAGCAGCGGACTAGCGGGGTACTACGAGCAGTACTTC.

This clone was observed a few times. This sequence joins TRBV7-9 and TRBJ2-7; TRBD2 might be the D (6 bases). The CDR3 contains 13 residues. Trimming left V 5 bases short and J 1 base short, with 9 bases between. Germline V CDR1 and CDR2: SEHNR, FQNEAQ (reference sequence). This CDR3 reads CASSPGTSYEQYF. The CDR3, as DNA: TGTGCCAGCAGCCCCGGGACTTCCTACGAGCAGTACTTC.

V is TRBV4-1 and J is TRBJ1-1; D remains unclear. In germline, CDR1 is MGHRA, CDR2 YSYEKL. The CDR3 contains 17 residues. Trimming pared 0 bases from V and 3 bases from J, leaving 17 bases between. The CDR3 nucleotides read TGCGCCAGCAGCCAAGATTTCCTCGGGAGACGGGACACTGAAGCTTTCTTT. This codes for CASSQDFLGRRDTEAFF.

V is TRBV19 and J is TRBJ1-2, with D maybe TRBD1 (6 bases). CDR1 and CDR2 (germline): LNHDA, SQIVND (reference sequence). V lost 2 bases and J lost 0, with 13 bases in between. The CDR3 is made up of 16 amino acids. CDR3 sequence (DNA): TGTGCCAGTAGTATATTCGAAGGACAGCCTAACTATGGCTACACCTTC. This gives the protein CASSIFEGQPNYGYTF.

The CDR3 DNA reads TGTGCCAGCAGCCAAGTTATTACTAGCGGGTCGCAAGAGACCCAGTACTTC. Its protein product is CASSQVITSGSQETQYF. The chain couples TRBV14 to TRBJ2-5; 9 bases line up with TRBD2. Germline V lookup: CDR1 SGHDN, CDR2 FVKESK. V lost 1 base, J lost 2 bases, and 8 bases stayed unmatched. This CDR3 is 17 amino acids long.

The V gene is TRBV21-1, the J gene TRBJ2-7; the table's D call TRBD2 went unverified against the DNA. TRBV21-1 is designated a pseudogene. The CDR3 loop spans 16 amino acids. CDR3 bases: TGTGCCAGCAGCAAAGTCTCGACCCAAACGGGCTACGAGCAGTACTTC. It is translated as CASSKVSTQTGYEQYF.

CDR3 coding DNA: TGTGCCAGCAGTGAGGGGGACGAGCAGTACTTC. This translates into CASSEGDEQYF. The gene calls are TRBV27 and TRBJ2-5, with D tentatively TRBD1 (6 bases). The end of the DNA aligns better with TRBJ2-7, so the J call may be wrong. The germline V gene has CDR1 MNHEY and CDR2 SMNVEV (reference sequence). This CDR3 contains 11 residues.

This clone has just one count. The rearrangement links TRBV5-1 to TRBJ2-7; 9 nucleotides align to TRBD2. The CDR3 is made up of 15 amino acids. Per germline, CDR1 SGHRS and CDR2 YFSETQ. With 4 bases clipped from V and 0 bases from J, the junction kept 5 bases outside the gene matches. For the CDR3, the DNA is TGCGCCAGCAGCCCACTAGCGGGTTTCTCCTACGAGCAGTACTTC. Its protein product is CASSPLAGFSYEQYF.

CDR3 DNA sequence: TGTGCCAGCAGCATCCGGACTAGCGGGGGACTTCCCTACGAGCAGTACTTC. Its protein is CASSIRTSGGLPYEQYF. This chain uses TRBV27 with TRBJ2-7; 13 nucleotides agree with TRBD2. Germline values: CDR1 MNHEY, CDR2 SMNVEV (reference sequence). V dropped 6 bases and J dropped 2; count of bases not matched to a gene: 10. The CDR3 runs 17 residues.

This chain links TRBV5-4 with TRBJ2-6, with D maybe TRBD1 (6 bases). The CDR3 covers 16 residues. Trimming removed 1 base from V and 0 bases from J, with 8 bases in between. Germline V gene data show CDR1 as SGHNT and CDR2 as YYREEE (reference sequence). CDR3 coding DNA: TGTGCCAGCAGCTTGCGAGGGGGCTCTGGGGCCAACGTCCTGACTTTC. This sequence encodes CASSLRGGSGANVLTF.

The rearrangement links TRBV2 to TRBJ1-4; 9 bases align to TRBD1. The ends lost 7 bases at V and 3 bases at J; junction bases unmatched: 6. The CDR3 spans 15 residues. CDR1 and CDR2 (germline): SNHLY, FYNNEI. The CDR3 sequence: CASIEDRGANEKLFF. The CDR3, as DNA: TGTGCCAGCATCGAGGACAGGGGCGCTAATGAAAAACTGTTTTTT.

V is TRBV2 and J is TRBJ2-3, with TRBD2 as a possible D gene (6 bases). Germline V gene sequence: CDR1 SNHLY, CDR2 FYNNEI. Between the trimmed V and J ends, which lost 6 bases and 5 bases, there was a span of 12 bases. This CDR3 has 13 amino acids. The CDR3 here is CASRPGAEDTQYF. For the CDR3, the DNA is TGTGCCAGCAGACCGGGAGCGGAAGATACGCAGTATTTT.

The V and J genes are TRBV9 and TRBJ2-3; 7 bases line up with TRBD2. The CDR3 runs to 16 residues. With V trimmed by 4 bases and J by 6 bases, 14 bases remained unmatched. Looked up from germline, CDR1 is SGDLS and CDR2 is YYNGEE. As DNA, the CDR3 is TGTGCCAGCAGCCTGTGGGGCGGCGGGAGTGGGGATACGCAGTATTTT. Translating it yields CASSLWGGGSGDTQYF.

In DNA form, the CDR3 reads TGTGCCGGGGGGAGGGGAGGTCAAGCAAGCGAGCAGTACTTC. This encodes CAGGRGGQASEQYF. The gene calls are TRBV10-3 and TRBJ2-7; 7 positions match TRBD2. This CDR3 has 14 amino acids. The V gene's germline CDR1 is ENHRY and CDR2 SYGVKD. The V gene end was trimmed by 11 bases and the J gene end by 6 bases; junction bases not matched to a gene: 16.

The CDR3 nucleotides are TGTGCCAGCAGTGAATCCAGCGGGAGGCCAGATACGCAGTATTTT. Its translation is CASSESSGRPDTQYF. The chain recombines TRBV6-4 with TRBJ2-3; TRBD2 aligns across 9 bases. V lost 3 bases to trimming and J lost 4 bases; unmatched junction nucleotides: 5. CDR1 MRHNA and CDR2 SNTAGT come from the germline V gene. CDR3 length: 15 amino acids.

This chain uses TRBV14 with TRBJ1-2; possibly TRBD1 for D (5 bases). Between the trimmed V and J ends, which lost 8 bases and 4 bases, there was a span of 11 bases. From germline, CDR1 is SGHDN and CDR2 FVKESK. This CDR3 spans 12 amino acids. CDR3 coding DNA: TGTGCCAGCTGGGGCAGGGTCTATGGCTACACCTTC. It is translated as CASWGRVYGYTF.

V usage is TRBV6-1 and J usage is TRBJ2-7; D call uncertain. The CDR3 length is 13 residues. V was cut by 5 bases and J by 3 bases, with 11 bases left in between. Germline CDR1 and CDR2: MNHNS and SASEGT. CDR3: CASSQTANYEQYF. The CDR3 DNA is TGTGCCAGCAGTCAAACAGCTAACTACGAGCAGTACTTC.